This passage covers 19 T cell receptor beta chains from one sample sequenced in a study of lymphopenia after photon versus proton radiotherapy (dated by TCRdb to between 2018 and 2021). Library preparation used the immunoSEQ multiplex PCR assay. As stored in TCRdb, this immuneACCESS dataset retains in-frame rearrangements with V and J assigned. A fraction of the clones does not appear; measured against another copy, unresolved V genes explain less than half of the discrepancy, and the remainder lacks a known reason. The sample records just over 40,000 clones, around 84% of which are singletons. The ten largest account for around 10% of the sample. The source was peripheral blood, collected from a patient treated with proton-based radiotherapy. The receptors originated from a woman between 65 and 79 years old with pancreatic cancer. Some clones in this sample may be carry-over from other donors' samples.

The chain employs TRBV2 and TRBJ1-1, with TRBD1 matching over 7 bases. The V gene end was trimmed by 4 bases and the J gene end by 4 bases; junction bases not matched to a gene: 6. This CDR3 region has 14 residues. Germline V gene data show CDR1 as SNHLY and CDR2 as FYNNEI. The CDR3 loop is CASSGQGGGTEAFF. CDR3 nucleotides: TGTGCCAGCAGTGGACAGGGTGGGGGCACTGAAGCTTTCTTT.

V and J are TRBV9 and TRBJ1-5, with D tentatively TRBD1 (6 bases). CDR3 length: 13 residues. The germline V gene encodes CDR1 SGDLS and CDR2 YYNGEE. V was clipped by 4 bases and J by 4 bases, with 9 bases between them. This CDR3 reads CASSRQENQPQHF. The CDR3 coding sequence is TGTGCCAGCAGCCGACAGGAGAATCAGCCCCAGCATTTT. The entire variable domain, with the rest obtained from reference TRBV9 and TRBJ1-5, is as follows: DSGVTQTPKHLITATGQRVTLRCSPRSGDLSVYWYQQSLDQGLQFLIQYYNGEERAKGNILERFSAQQFPDLHSELNLSSLELGDSALYFCASSRQENQPQHFGDGTRLSIL.

The chain combines TRBV21-1 with TRBJ1-5. TRBV21-1 is an annotated pseudogene. CDR3 length: 17 residues. The CDR3 DNA is TGTGCCAGCAGCAAAAAAAGGGATAAGGAAGACAATCAGCCCCAGCATTTT. Encoded protein: CASSKKRDKEDNQPQHF.

This chain uses TRBV7-6 with TRBJ2-7; D could derive from TRBD1 or TRBD2 (5 bases each). This CDR3 region has 14 residues. The ends were cut back, 4 bases at V and 2 bases at J, with 12 bases in the middle. CDR1 is SGHVS and CDR2 is FNYEAQ in the germline V gene. The CDR3 nucleotides are TGTGCCAGCAGCTCCCGGGACGCACCCTACGAGCAGTACTTC. Its protein product is CASSSRDAPYEQYF.

The chain has TRBV7-3 and TRBJ2-1; TRBD1 might be the D (7 bases). CDR3 length: 16 amino acids. V lost 5 bases to trimming and J lost 2 bases, with 16 bases between them. CDR1 and CDR2 from the germline V gene are SGHTA and FQGTGA. CDR3 DNA: TGTGCCAGCAGCGTCCGAGGGGGGACAGCCTACAATGAGCAGTTCTTC. As protein: CASSVRGGTAYNEQFF.

The rearrangement links TRBV5-6 to TRBJ2-5, with 9 bases lining up with TRBD1. V dropped 1 base and J dropped 6; count of bases not matched to a gene: 7. The CDR3 covers 15 residues. CDR1 and CDR2 from the germline V gene are SGHDT and YYEEEE. CDR3 loop: CASSLWGQGEKTQYF. The CDR3, as DNA: TGTGCCAGCAGCTTGTGGGGACAGGGAGAGAAGACCCAGTACTTC. The variable domain in full, with the rest retrieved from reference TRBV5-6 and TRBJ2-5, is DAGVTQSPTHLIKTRGQQVTLRCSPKSGHDTVSWYQQALGQGPQFIFQYYEEEERQRGNFPDRFSGHQFPNYSSELNVNALLLGDSALYLCASSLWGQGEKTQYFGPGTRLLVL.

The chain is built from TRBV28 and TRBJ2-7, with 8 bases aligning to TRBD2. The CDR3 covers 13 residues. The V gene end was trimmed by 7 bases and the J gene end by 3 bases; junction bases not matched to a gene: 5. Germline V gives CDR1 MDHEN, CDR2 SYDVKM. This CDR3 reads CASTSGRIYEQYF. The CDR3 DNA reads TGTGCCAGCACCAGCGGGAGAATCTACGAGCAGTACTTC.

The rearrangement joins TRBV6-5 to TRBJ1-1; D is unresolved. The germline V and J ends were trimmed by 11 bases and 0 bases, with 13 bases remaining between them. The CDR3 is 13 residues long. The germline V gene encodes CDR1 MNHEY and CDR2 SVGAGI. The CDR3 DNA is TGTGCCGCCCGGGCAGACATGAACACTGAAGCTTTCTTT. It encodes CAARADMNTEAFF.

The rearrangement uses TRBV9 and TRBJ1-1; D gene ambiguous. V was clipped by 0 bases and J by 0 bases, with 9 bases between them. CDR1 and CDR2 (germline): SGDLS, YYNGEE. This CDR3 comprises 15 residues. The CDR3 protein is CASSVDEGLNTEAFF. Here the CDR3 DNA reads TGTGCCAGCAGCGTAGATGAGGGATTGAACACTGAAGCTTTCTTT. Full variable domain (missing parts from reference TRBV9 and TRBJ1-1): DSGVTQTPKHLITATGQRVTLRCSPRSGDLSVYWYQQSLDQGLQFLIQYYNGEERAKGNILERFSAQQFPDLHSELNLSSLELGDSALYFCASSVDEGLNTEAFFGQGTRLTVV.

V gene TRBV9 combines with J gene TRBJ1-1; 7 bases are shared with TRBD1. This CDR3 region has 19 residues. Germline V lookup: CDR1 SGDLS, CDR2 YYNGEE. Germline trimming cut 0 bases from V and 2 bases from J; bases unmatched to any gene: 16. CDR3 DNA sequence: TGTGCCAGCAGCGTAGATTTAATTCCGGGACAGCTAAAAAACACTGAAGCTTTCTTT. Protein product: CASSVDLIPGQLKNTEAFF.

This rearrangement joins TRBV30 to TRBJ2-5; 8 bases line up with TRBD1. Germline V CDR1 and CDR2: GTSNPN, SVGIG (reference sequence). The length of the CDR3 is 12 residues. The CDR3 region is CAAGTGGETQYF. The CDR3 nucleotides read TGTGCTGCCGGGACAGGTGGAGAGACCCAGTACTTC.

The chain couples TRBV28 to TRBJ1-1, with TRBD1 matching over 10 bases. CDR1 is MDHEN, CDR2 SYDVKM, per germline. The ends lost 6 bases at V and 4 bases at J; junction bases unmatched: 11. The CDR3 length is 16 residues. The DNA of the CDR3 is TGTGCCAGCAGATCCGGGGACAGGGGATTGGGCACTGAAGCTTTCTTT. It is translated as CASRSGDRGLGTEAFF.

The chain carries TRBV6-4 and TRBJ2-1; D is unresolved. The CDR3 is 13 amino acids. Germline CDR1 reads MRHNA; CDR2 reads SNTAGT. V lost 3 bases and J 6 bases, leaving 9 bases between the germline ends. CDR3 loop: CASSEWISNEQFF. In DNA form, the CDR3 reads TGTGCCAGCAGTGAATGGATTAGCAATGAGCAGTTCTTC.

The chain has TRBV5-1 and TRBJ1-1, with 12 bases matching TRBD1. The CDR3 length is 19 residues. V dropped 1 base and J dropped 5; count of bases not matched to a gene: 15. Germline CDR1 SGHRS, CDR2 YFSETQ. The CDR3, as DNA: TGCGCCAGCAGCTTGTGGGCAACCGGGACAGGGGGCGATCGGACTGAAGCTTTCTTT. Its protein is CASSLWATGTGGDRTEAFF.

The chain uses TRBV25-1 and TRBJ1-1; 8 bases are a match to TRBD1. CDR3 length equals 15 residues. Trimming at V came to 4 bases and at J to 5 bases, leaving 9 bases not matched to a gene. Germline CDR1 MGHDK, CDR2 SYGVNS. CDR3 region: CASSVGKDRGTEAFF. As DNA, the CDR3 is TGTGCCAGCAGTGTAGGTAAAGACAGGGGAACTGAAGCTTTCTTT.

This clone showed up just a few times. V is TRBV5-1 and J is TRBJ2-1; a possible D gene is TRBD2 (7 bases). Trimming took 4 bases from V and 8 from J, leaving 25 bases between them. CDR3 length: 17 residues. Germline V CDR1 and CDR2: SGHRS, YFSETQ. The DNA of the CDR3 is TGCGCCAGCAGCCCGAACCCAGCGGGAATTAGACAGGATGAGCAGTTCTTC. As protein: CASSPNPAGIRQDEQFF.

J is TRBJ1-5 and V is TRBV27; TRBD1 is a possible D gene (5 bases). Trimming took off 5 bases at V and 4 bases at J, with 12 bases between the two ends. The germline CDR1 and CDR2 sequences are MNHEY and SMNVEV (reference sequence). The CDR3 is made up of 14 amino acids. The CDR3 here is CASSPGTGNQPQHF. As DNA, the CDR3 is TGTGCCAGCAGTCCCGGGACCGGTAATCAGCCCCAGCATTTT.

The chain uses TRBV28 and TRBJ2-1, with TRBD1 as a possible D gene (6 bases). The germline V and J ends were trimmed by 5 bases and 6 bases, with 14 bases remaining between them. The CDR3 is 14 residues long. CDR1 MDHEN and CDR2 SYDVKM come from the germline V gene. The CDR3 loop is CASSLRQVRNEQFF. The CDR3 DNA reads as TGTGCCAGCAGTCTCAGACAGGTTCGCAATGAGCAGTTCTTC.

The gene calls are TRBV19 and TRBJ2-5; 14 bases are a match to TRBD2. The length of the CDR3 is 16 residues. The V and J ends lost 4 bases and 4 bases, in that order; junction bases with no gene match: 5. Germline-derived CDR1 and CDR2 are LNHDA and SQIVND (reference sequence). The CDR3 protein is CASSNGTSGSGETQYF. The DNA of the CDR3 is TGTGCCAGTAGTAACGGGACTAGCGGGAGTGGAGAGACCCAGTACTTC.